A single sample gave rise to the 7 T cell receptor beta chains below, sequenced in a study of blood T cell repertoires in COVID-19. The repertoire was sequenced with immunoSEQ multiplex PCR; TCRdb's copy has only in-frame clones and lacks some. The sample records a few hundred thousand clones, more than 70% being singletons. The source material was peripheral blood. The receptors come from a woman aged 18-29 years with acute or convalescent COVID-19.

The chain links TRBV28 to TRBJ1-2, with 9 positions matching TRBD1. The length of the CDR3 is 15 residues. In germline, CDR1 is MDHEN, CDR2 SYDVKM. Trimming took 3 bases from V and 8 from J; bases not matched to a gene: 10. CDR3 region: CASSFLGTGLGGYTF. For the CDR3, the DNA is TGTGCCAGCAGTTTTCTCGGGACAGGGCTAGGAGGCTACACCTTC.

The chain recombines TRBV7-3 with TRBJ2-1; TRBD2 matches at 8 bases. The trim removed 0 bases at V and 5 bases at J, leaving 9 bases unmatched. The CDR3 runs 17 residues. Germline V lookup: CDR1 SGHTA, CDR2 FQGTGA. The CDR3 loop reads CASSLTLAGRGDNEQFF. CDR3 sequence (DNA): TGTGCCAGCAGCTTAACATTAGCGGGGAGAGGAGACAATGAGCAGTTCTTC.

The chain employs TRBV20-1 and TRBJ2-1; weak D call: TRBD2 (5 bases). CDR1 DFQATT and CDR2 SNEGSKA come from the germline V gene (reference sequence). The V and J ends lost 3 bases and 12 bases respectively, with 9 bases between them. The CDR3 is made up of 10 amino acids. The CDR3 reads CSASEDLQFF. The CDR3 DNA is TGCAGTGCTAGTGAGGACTTGCAGTTCTTC.

The V call is TRBV6-5, the J call TRBJ2-7; TRBD2 matches at 7 bases. This CDR3 is 14 amino acids long. Per the germline V gene, CDR1 is MNHEY and CDR2 is SVGAGI. V was clipped by 2 bases and J by 7 bases; unmatched bases: 8. The CDR3 bases are TGTGCCAGCAGTTACCGGGGGGAGTTGGGAGAGCAGTACTTC. Its translation: CASSYRGELGEQYF.

This clone has a handful of counts. This chain links TRBV19 with TRBJ2-1; 9 bases agree with TRBD1. Germline trimming cut 3 bases from V and 1 base from J; bases unmatched to any gene: 7. CDR1 LNHDA and CDR2 SQIVND come from the germline V gene (reference sequence). CDR3 length: 17 amino acids. CDR3 region: CASSMSGTGRSYNEQFF. The DNA for the CDR3 is TGTGCCAGTAGTATGTCCGGGACAGGGAGGTCCTACAATGAGCAGTTCTTC. Based on the CDR3 plus reference TRBV19 and TRBJ2-1, the full variable domain is DGGITQSPKYLFRKEGQNVTLSCEQNLNHDAMYWYRQDPGQGLRLIYYSQIVNDFQKGDIAEGYSVSREKKESFPLTVTSAQKNPTAFYLCASSMSGTGRSYNEQFFGPGTRLTVL.

The genes are TRBV27 and TRBJ1-5; the D is unclear. Trimming stripped 3 bases from V and 0 bases from J, with 9 bases between. The germline V gene has CDR1 MNHEY and CDR2 SMNVEV (reference sequence). The CDR3 consists of 15 residues. The CDR3 region has the DNA TGTGCCAGCAGTTTTGTGTACAGTAGCAATCAGCCCCAGCATTTT. Encoded protein: CASSFVYSSNQPQHF.

CDR3 DNA: TGTGCCAGCAGGCCACCCCAGGGGGCGTATATGTCACCCCTCCACTTT. Translating gives CASRPPQGAYMSPLHF. The J gene is TRBJ1-6, the V gene TRBV6-6; 8 bases line up with TRBD1. From germline, CDR1 is MNHNY and CDR2 SVGAGI (reference sequence). With V trimmed by 6 bases and J by 10 bases, 14 bases remained unmatched. This CDR3 spans 16 amino acids.